Listed below are T cell receptor beta chains from one sample, sequenced in a study of long-term antiretroviral therapy in people with HIV. Profiled with immunoSEQ multiplex PCR; TCRdb holds only in-frame clones, not every one. The sample yields about 22,000 clones, 65% to 90% seen once. The sample was unsorted PBMCs, taken 0.1 years before starting antiretroviral therapy. All receptors derive from a man between 18 and 29 years old with HIV. Each CDR3 is given with its conserved first and last residue. D genes are given only for firm matches. Clone size is not always given. Where it is, it says once, few, many or a class for expanded clones.

v_gene	len	abundance	j_gene	d_gene	CDR3nt	CDR3aa
TRBV7-9	15	-	TRBJ1-1	-	TGTGCCAGCAGCTCAGCCGGCGGGGTGACGGGTGAAGCTTTCTTT	CASSSAGGVTGEAFF
TRBV11-2	17	-	TRBJ1-4	-	TGTGCCAGCAGCTTAGTAGGCGGAAACACGTGGGAGGAAAAACTGTTTTTT	CASSLVGGNTWEEKLFF
TRBV6-1	16	-	TRBJ2-3	TRBD2	TGTGCCAGCAGTGAATTTAGCGGGGGGGCCACAGATACGCAGTATTTT	CASSEFSGGATDTQYF
TRBV6-5	13	-	TRBJ1-1	-	TGTGCCAGCAGACGGGGGGACGGCACTGAAGCTTTCTTT	CASRRGDGTEAFF
TRBV10-3	13	-	TRBJ1-2	-	TGTGCCATCAGACTGGACCTTAACTATGGCTACACCTTC	CAIRLDLNYGYTF
TRBV7-9	12	few	TRBJ1-2	-	TGTGCCAGCAGCTTAAGGAGTCGTGGCTACACCTTC	CASSLRSRGYTF
TRBV7-2	15	once	TRBJ2-1	TRBD2	TGTGCCAGCAGCACGGCTAGCGGGAGCTACAATGAGCAGTTCTTC	CASSTASGSYNEQFF
TRBV7-2	13	-	TRBJ2-1	-	TGTGCCAGCAGCTTAGAAGACAGATATGAGCAGTTCTTC	CASSLEDRYEQFF
TRBV5-5	14	-	TRBJ2-7	TRBD2	TGTGCCAGCAGGGAACTAGCGGGATCCTACGAGCAGTACTTC	CASRELAGSYEQYF
TRBV27	17	once	TRBJ1-2	TRBD1	TGTGCCAGCAGGCCTGACAGGGCTAAGAAAGTAAACTATGGCTACACCTTC	CASRPDRAKKVNYGYTF
TRBV7-2	15	-	TRBJ1-2	-	TGTGCCAGCAGCTTAGGTGGGGCAGGGAGCTATGGCTACACCTTC	CASSLGGAGSYGYTF
TRBV19	14	-	TRBJ2-5	-	TGTGCCAGTAGCATGGAAGTGGACCAAGAGACCCAGTACTTC	CASSMEVDQETQYF
TRBV27	14	-	TRBJ2-1	TRBD1	TGTGCCAGCAGGACGCAGGGGGTGTACAATGAGCAGTTCTTC	CASRTQGVYNEQFF
TRBV7-9	12	few	TRBJ1-1	-	TGTGCCAGCAGCCCGGAGGACACTGAAGCTTTCTTT	CASSPEDTEAFF
TRBV6-4	17	-	TRBJ2-2	-	TGTGCCAGCAGTGCCGAACTAGGGGGAGGAGGCACCGGGGAGCTGTTTTTT	CASSAELGGGGTGELFF
TRBV27	15	-	TRBJ1-5	TRBD1	TGTGCCAGCAGCAAGCAGGGGGTTGGCAATCAGCCCCAGCATTTT	CASSKQGVGNQPQHF
TRBV7-9	18	-	TRBJ1-1	-	TGTGCCAGCAGCTTAGCGCCCTGGCAGGGTGGAATGAACACTGAAGCTTTCTTT	CASSLAPWQGGMNTEAFF
TRBV9	15	-	TRBJ1-1	TRBD1	TGTGCCAGCAGCGACCGGGACAGGGGACCCACTGAAGCTTTCTTT	CASSDRDRGPTEAFF
TRBV6-5	15	-	TRBJ2-1	-	TGTGCCAGCAGCGGAGTGGCACAGGGTAACAATGAGCAGTTCTTC	CASSGVAQGNNEQFF
TRBV15	17	-	TRBJ2-1	TRBD2	TGTGCCACCAGCAGAGATTTCGCTAGCGGGAATAACAATGAGCAGTTCTTC	CATSRDFASGNNNEQFF
TRBV14	14	-	TRBJ2-7	-	TGTGCCAGCAGCCAAGACGGGCTATCCTACGAGCAGTACTTC	CASSQDGLSYEQYF
TRBV6-1	15	-	TRBJ1-4	TRBD1	TGTGCCAGCAGTGGAATCACAGGGGGCGGTGAAAAACTGTTTTTT	CASSGITGGGEKLFF